These T cell receptor beta chains were read from a single sample in a study of identical twins. TCRdb re-called the 5' RACE reads with MiXCR, one entry per CDR3 protein. This sample yields around 550,000 distinct CDR3 sequences, of which roughly 15% are seen a single time; nearly 0.45% belongs to the top ten. The data were also submitted as part of a second study, on yellow fever vaccine responses in identical twins.

What was sequenced was CD4+ T cells sorted from blood. The receptors were gathered from a woman under 30 in good health. Each CDR3 is given with its conserved first and last residue.

V: TRBV5-1; CDR3: CASSWGSPRAYNEQFF
V: TRBV3-1; CDR3: CASSPELAGVYNEQFF
V: TRBV5-1; CDR3: CASSLKESRSNNSPLHF
V: TRBV5-1; CDR3: CASSLEAGGITGELFF
V: TRBV20-1; CDR3: CSASSQEATIYF
V: TRBV6-5; CDR3: CASSYTRGAYEQYF
V: TRBV5-1; CDR3: CASSLVQGSVAYEQYF
V: TRBV4-1; CDR3: CASSHGRLGLAGGNEQFF
V: TRBV20-1; CDR3: CSASLAGSTDTQYF
V: TRBV5-1; CDR3: CASSLGGQSTYEQYF
V: TRBV7-9; CDR3: CASRGQGTDTQYF
V: TRBV2; CDR3: CASSVERIFEQYF
V: TRBV20-1; CDR3: CSARRGQLNTEAFF
V: TRBV20-1; CDR3: CSAPPSGRGQETQYF
V: TRBV6-1; CDR3: CASSEGVGREAFF